This T cell receptor beta chain was observed in a study of T cell responses to AZD1222 COVID-19 vaccine. Across the study: Pooled together were second doses at about 4 or about 12 weeks. Broader study findings: There were mostly white British donors and more females than males, and clonal diversity was possibly underestimated.

With respect to this clone: Its target is not known.

Profiled with immunoSEQ multiplex PCR; TCRdb holds only in-frame clones, not every one. The table includes more than 85,000 clones, 80% to 90% detected once. The CDR3 has 11 residues. V was cut by 5 bases and J by 7 bases, with 9 bases left in between. Germline values: CDR1 SGHTA, CDR2 FQGNSA. This chain links TRBV7-2 with TRBJ2-7; D uncertain. The clonotype was recovered from an adult in good health. Source: peripheral blood, taken on day 0 of AZD1222 vaccination. The CDR3 is CASSAHGEQYF. The CDR3, as DNA: TGTGCCAGCAGCGCCCACGGGGAGCAGTACTTC.